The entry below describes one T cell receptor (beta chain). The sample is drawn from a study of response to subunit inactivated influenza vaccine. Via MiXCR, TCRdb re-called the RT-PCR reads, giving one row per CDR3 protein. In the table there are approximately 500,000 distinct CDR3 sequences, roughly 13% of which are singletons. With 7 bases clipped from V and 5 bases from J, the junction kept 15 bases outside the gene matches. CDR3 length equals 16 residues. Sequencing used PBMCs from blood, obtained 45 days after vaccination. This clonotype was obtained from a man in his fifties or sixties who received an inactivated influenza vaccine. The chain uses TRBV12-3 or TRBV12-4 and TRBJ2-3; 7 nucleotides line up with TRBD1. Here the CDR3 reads CASNSAGTVRGDTQYF. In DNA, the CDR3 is TGTGCCAGCAATTCCGCCGGGACAGTCCGGGGAGATACGCAGTATTTT.